This T cell receptor (beta chain) came from a study of cytomegalovirus exposure and HLA in healthy donors. Germline values: CDR1 MNHEY, CDR2 SMNVEV (reference sequence). Deletions cut 6 bases from V and 8 bases from J, with 10 bases between. This CDR3 contains 11 residues. This PCR relied on a set of 60 Vbeta primers and 13 Jbeta primers. Generated by immunoSEQ multiplex PCR, the TCRdb table keeps only in-frame clones and is missing some. This repertoire shows some 110,000 clones, roughly 85% found once; its top ten account for roughly 20%. The TCR sequence derives from a man aged 25-45 years in good health and CMV-seropositive. Sequences were obtained from PBMCs. The chain uses TRBV27 and TRBJ1-1; D is possibly TRBD1 (5 bases). CDR3 protein: CASSHGGEAFF. The CDR3 nucleotides read TGTGCCAGCAGCCACGGGGGGGAAGCTTTCTTT.